This T cell receptor beta chain was recorded in a study of blood T cell repertoires in COVID-19 (dated by TCRdb to about 2020). Some background on the complete study: The collaborator samples originated in the United States, Italy and Spain and spanned the acute and convalescent phases of COVID-19. The material from the prospective study consisted of cDNA or gDNA derived from T cells, B-cell-depleted T cells, or PBMCs. Subjects who had been exposed to COVID-19, were actively infected with it, or had recovered from it provided the deeply sampled blood TCRbeta repertoires that made up the dataset. The repertoires were released in a freely available public database meant as a resource for research on the immune response to SARS-CoV-2. Samples came from the ongoing ImmuneRACE study (first 160 participants) plus 1,254 subjects from 6 global collaborators. Sample metadata almost always included a de-identified subject ID, COVID-19 status, age in years and sex. HLA class I and class II types, where available, came from metadata supplied by the sample provider rather than from assay-based typing. What the authors observed across the whole study: How much clinical and demographic metadata was included differed by source and by participant, and the metadata was provided uncurated.

TCRbeta CDR3 regions were amplified from genomic DNA by means of the immunoSEQ Assay, a bias-controlled multiplex PCR. As for how the authors treated the data: Within the assay, amplification of reference gene primers was used to estimate how many nucleated cells each sample contained. To quantify the absolute abundance of each unique TCRbeta CDR3 rearrangement, sequence reads were collapsed and filtered. For each sample, productive Simpson clonality was calculated by taking the square root of Simpson's diversity index across productive rearrangements. TCRdb limited this immuneACCESS table to in-frame rearrangements with V and J called. A share of clones is missing; checked studies link under half to unresolved V genes, and the rest is unexplained. That table furnishes V, J and clone size, whereas the DNA furnished D and trimming. The sample table shows roughly 240,000 clones, and over 65% are seen once. About 4.5% of the sample is held by the ten biggest clonotypes.

Comment on this clone: Its antigen specificity is not known. No much larger clone exists at a distance of one base, and base qualities are not known.

Counted from cysteine to phenylalanine, this CDR3 has 14 amino acids. Only CDR3 DNA remains: 42 bases, in frame from the first base. V is reduced by 2 bases and J by 2 bases, leaving a spacing of 8 bases between them. The germline V gene sets CDR1 to MDHEN and CDR2 to SYDVKM. Another Seattle source contributed samples from volunteer blood donors who had recovered from COVID-19. Each collaborating institution followed its own protocols to collect whole blood in K2EDTA tubes. For TCRbeta analysis, collaborators shipped samples in one of three forms: frozen whole blood, isolated PBMCs, or DNA extracted from either of those sample types.

The source material was peripheral blood. This sequence uses TRBV28 and TRBJ2-3; possibly the D gene is TRBD2, per 5 matching bases. This receptor was obtained from a man aged 55 to 70 who had recovered from COVID-19. DNA sequence: TGTGCCAGCAGTTTACCGGGGAACACAGATACGCAGTATTTT. Its coded protein is CASSLPGNTDTQYF.